This is a list of T cell receptor beta chains from one sample in a study of T cell changes during pregnancy in multiple sclerosis. This table comes from immunoSEQ multiplex PCR, and its TCRdb copy is limited to in-frame clones, with some not included. Here the sample spans about 44,000 clones, approximately 95% being singletons. The sequencing used CD4+ T cells from peripheral blood mononuclear cells, collected in the first trimester of pregnancy. These receptors were obtained from a female donor with multiple sclerosis, enrolled in a pregnancy study. The conserved cysteine and the conserved F or W are not part of the CDR3 here. D genes are given only for firm matches.

J: TRBJ1-6
D: TRBD1
V: TRBV25-1
CDR3: ASSRTGYNSPLH

J: TRBJ2-5
D: TRBD2
V: TRBV5-1
CDR3: ASSLAGGPWETQY

J: TRBJ1-2
D: TRBD1
V: TRBV2
CDR3: ASRELGTGARNYGYT

J: TRBJ1-2
D: -
V: TRBV19
CDR3: ASSIDQEGYGYT

J: TRBJ1-5
D: TRBD1
V: TRBV5-1
CDR3: ASSTGQGNQPQH

J: TRBJ2-5
D: -
V: TRBV21-1
CDR3: ARPAMILQETQY

J: TRBJ2-1
D: -
V: TRBV6-1
CDR3: ASSPSRGNEQF

J: TRBJ1-4
D: -
V: TRBV19
CDR3: ASSIQGRGDEKLF

J: TRBJ2-7
D: TRBD1
V: TRBV4-1
CDR3: ASSHTGDAQY

J: TRBJ2-6
D: -
V: TRBV6-5
CDR3: ASSYLRETGANVLT

J: TRBJ1-6
D: -
V: TRBV11-2
CDR3: ASSLGRGDNSPLH

J: TRBJ1-1
D: -
V: TRBV12-2
CDR3: ASRLITMYDGNTEAF

J: TRBJ2-5
D: TRBD2
V: TRBV7-9
CDR3: ASSLGSGGVQETQY

J: TRBJ1-5
D: -
V: TRBV7-8
CDR3: ASSLDGLSNQPQH

J: TRBJ1-4
D: TRBD1
V: TRBV19
CDR3: ASSTRQGNEKLF

J: TRBJ2-1
D: -
V: TRBV5-8
CDR3: ASSLVGHLQMDEQF

J: TRBJ2-7
D: -
V: TRBV6-5
CDR3: ASSALGGSYEQY

J: TRBJ2-5
D: TRBD2
V: TRBV6-1
CDR3: ASSEGAGGPGQETQY

J: TRBJ1-1
D: -
V: TRBV5-1
CDR3: ASSLERIPNTEAF

J: TRBJ1-1
D: -
V: TRBV2
CDR3: ASSEIPGHLNTEAF

J: TRBJ1-1
D: -
V: TRBV6-6
CDR3: ASSYSRLDTEAF

J: TRBJ2-1
D: TRBD2
V: TRBV6-4
CDR3: ASSGTSGNLAYNEQF

J: TRBJ2-5
D: -
V: TRBV19
CDR3: ASSIASGVKTQY

J: TRBJ1-1
D: -
V: TRBV6-6
CDR3: ASSYSGSTEAF

J: TRBJ1-2
D: -
V: TRBV2
CDR3: ASNPVYGYT

J: TRBJ1-4
D: TRBD1
V: TRBV18
CDR3: ASSPNQGAYEKLF

J: TRBJ2-7
D: -
V: TRBV5-4
CDR3: ASSSGLSTSYEQY

J: TRBJ2-2
D: TRBD2
V: TRBV29-1
CDR3: SVRTSGTSTGELF

J: TRBJ2-3
D: TRBD2
V: TRBV6-4
CDR3: ASSDSSTSGGPTDTQY

J: TRBJ2-7
D: -
V: TRBV7-8
CDR3: ASSSRVSYEQY

J: TRBJ1-4
D: -
V: TRBV7-9
CDR3: ASSLVPPGEKLF

J: TRBJ1-2
D: -
V: TRBV9
CDR3: ASSPRQDFHYGYT

J: TRBJ1-3
D: -
V: TRBV5-1
CDR3: ASSLASVGLPSGNTIY

J: TRBJ1-1
D: TRBD1
V: TRBV14
CDR3: ASSPTGGGTEAF

J: TRBJ2-1
D: TRBD1
V: TRBV7-3
CDR3: ASSSSRDRGNEQF

J: TRBJ2-5
D: TRBD1
V: TRBV19
CDR3: ASSATGGAGQTQY

J: TRBJ2-1
D: TRBD1
V: TRBV10-1
CDR3: ASSRTGNEQF

J: TRBJ1-4
D: TRBD1
V: TRBV7-6
CDR3: ASSLARTGSGEKLF

J: TRBJ2-2
D: -
V: TRBV21-1
CDR3: ATLVQANTGELF

J: TRBJ1-5
D: -
V: TRBV7-6
CDR3: ASSLAADQPQH

J: TRBJ1-1
D: -
V: TRBV7-9
CDR3: ASSTGNTEAF

J: TRBJ1-1
D: -
V: TRBV10-3
CDR3: AISSTLETEAF

J: TRBJ2-3
D: -
V: TRBV7-3
CDR3: ASSLRRGDTQY